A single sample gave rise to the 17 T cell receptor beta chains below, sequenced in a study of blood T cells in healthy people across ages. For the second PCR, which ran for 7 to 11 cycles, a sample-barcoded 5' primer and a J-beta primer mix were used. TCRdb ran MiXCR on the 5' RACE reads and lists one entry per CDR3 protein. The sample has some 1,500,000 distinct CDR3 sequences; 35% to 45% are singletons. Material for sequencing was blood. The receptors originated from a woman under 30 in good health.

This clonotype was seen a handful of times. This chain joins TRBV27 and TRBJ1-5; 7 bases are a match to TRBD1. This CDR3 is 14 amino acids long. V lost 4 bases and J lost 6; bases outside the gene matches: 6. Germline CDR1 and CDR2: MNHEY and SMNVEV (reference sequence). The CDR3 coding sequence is TGTGCCAGCAGTTCAAGAGGGGGCGGTCAGCCCCAGCATTTT. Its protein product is CASSSRGGGQPQHF.

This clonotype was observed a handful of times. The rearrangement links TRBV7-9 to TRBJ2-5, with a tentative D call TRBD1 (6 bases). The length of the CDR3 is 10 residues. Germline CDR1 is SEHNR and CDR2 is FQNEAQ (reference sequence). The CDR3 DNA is TGTGTCGTAAGGGGGGAGACCCAGTACTTC. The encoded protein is CVVRGETQYF. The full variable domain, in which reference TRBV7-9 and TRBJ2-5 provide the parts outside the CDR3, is DTGVSQNPRHKITKRGQNVTFRCDPISEHNRLYWYRQTLGQGPEFLTYFQNEAQLEKSRLLSDRFSAERPKGSFSTLEIQRTEQGDSAMYLCVVRGETQYFGPGTRLLVL.

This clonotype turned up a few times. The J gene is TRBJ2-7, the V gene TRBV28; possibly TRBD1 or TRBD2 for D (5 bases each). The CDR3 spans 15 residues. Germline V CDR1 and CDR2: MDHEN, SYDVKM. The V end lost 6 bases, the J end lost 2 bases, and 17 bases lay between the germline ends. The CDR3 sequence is CASSSRRDGTYEQYF. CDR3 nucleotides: TGTGCCAGCAGCTCACGACGGGACGGTACCTACGAGCAGTACTTC.

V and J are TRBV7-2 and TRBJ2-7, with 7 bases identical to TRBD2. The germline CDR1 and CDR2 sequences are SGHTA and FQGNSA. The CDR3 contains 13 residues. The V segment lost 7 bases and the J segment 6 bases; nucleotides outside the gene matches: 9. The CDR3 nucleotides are TGTGCCAGCATTCAGGGCGGGAGCACCGAGCAGTACTTC. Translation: CASIQGGSTEQYF.

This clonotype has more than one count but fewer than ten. The CDR3 here is CSASAGYPLPDTQYF. CDR3 sequence (DNA): TGCAGTGCTAGTGCGGGATACCCTCTCCCAGATACGCAGTATTTT. The V gene is TRBV20-1, the J gene TRBJ2-3, with a possible D match to TRBD2 (6 bases). Germline lookup yields CDR1 DFQATT and CDR2 SNEGSKA (reference sequence). This CDR3 is built from 15 residues. V was shortened by 3 bases and J by 4 bases, with 17 bases between the two germline ends.

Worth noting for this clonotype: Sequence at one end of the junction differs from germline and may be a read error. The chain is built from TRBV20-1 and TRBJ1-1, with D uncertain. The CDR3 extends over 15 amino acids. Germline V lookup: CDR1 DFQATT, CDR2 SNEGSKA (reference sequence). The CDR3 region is CSTSRSHHKAPEAFF. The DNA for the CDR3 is TGCAGTACTAGCCGGTCACACCATAAGGCTCCCGAAGCTTTCTTT.

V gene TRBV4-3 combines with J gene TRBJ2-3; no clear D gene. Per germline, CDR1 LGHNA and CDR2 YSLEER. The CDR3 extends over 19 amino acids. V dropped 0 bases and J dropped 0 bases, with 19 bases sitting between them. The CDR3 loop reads CASSQDWGRPETSTDTQYF. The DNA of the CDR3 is TGCGCCAGCAGCCAAGATTGGGGAAGACCGGAGACTAGCACAGATACGCAGTATTTT.

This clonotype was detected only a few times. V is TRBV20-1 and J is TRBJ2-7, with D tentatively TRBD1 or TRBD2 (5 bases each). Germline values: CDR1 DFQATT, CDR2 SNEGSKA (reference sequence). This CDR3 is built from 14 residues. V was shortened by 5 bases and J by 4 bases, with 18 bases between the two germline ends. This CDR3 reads CSAGLGTGLYEQYF. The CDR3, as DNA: TGCAGTGCTGGACTCGGGACGGGGCTTTACGAGCAGTACTTC.

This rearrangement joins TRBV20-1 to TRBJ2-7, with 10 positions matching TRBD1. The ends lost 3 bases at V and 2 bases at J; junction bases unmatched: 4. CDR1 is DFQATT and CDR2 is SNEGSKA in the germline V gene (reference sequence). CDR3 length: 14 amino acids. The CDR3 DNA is TGCAGTGCTAGCTGGGACAGGGGAACCTACGAGCAGTACTTC. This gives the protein CSASWDRGTYEQYF.

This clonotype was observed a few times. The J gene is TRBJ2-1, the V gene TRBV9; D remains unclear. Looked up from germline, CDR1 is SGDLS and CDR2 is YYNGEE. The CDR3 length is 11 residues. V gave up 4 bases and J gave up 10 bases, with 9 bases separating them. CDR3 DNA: TGTGCCAGCAGCCCCGGACCCGAGCAGTTCTTC. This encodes CASSPGPEQFF.

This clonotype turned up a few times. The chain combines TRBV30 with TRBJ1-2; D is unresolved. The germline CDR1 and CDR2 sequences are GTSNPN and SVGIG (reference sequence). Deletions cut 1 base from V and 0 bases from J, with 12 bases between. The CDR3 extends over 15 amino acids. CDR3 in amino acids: CAWSDYITPNYGYTF. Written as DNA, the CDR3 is TGTGCCTGGAGTGATTACATCACTCCTAACTATGGCTACACCTTC.

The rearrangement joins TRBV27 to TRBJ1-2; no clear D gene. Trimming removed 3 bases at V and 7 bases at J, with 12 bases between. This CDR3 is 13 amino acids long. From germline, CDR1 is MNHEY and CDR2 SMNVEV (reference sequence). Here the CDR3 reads CASSFRRGGGYTF. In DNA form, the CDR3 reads TGTGCCAGCAGTTTTCGTAGAGGTGGTGGCTACACCTTC.

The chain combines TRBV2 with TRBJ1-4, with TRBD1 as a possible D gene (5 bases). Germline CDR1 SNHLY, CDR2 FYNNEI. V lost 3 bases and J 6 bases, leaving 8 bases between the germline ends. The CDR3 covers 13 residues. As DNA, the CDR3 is TGTGCCAGCAGTGAGGAAGGGGATGAAAAACTGTTTTTT. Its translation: CASSEEGDEKLFF.

Written as DNA, the CDR3 is TGTGCCAGCAAGGCCGGGACAGGGTCTTCGTACTTC. It yields the protein CASKAGTGSSYF. This sequence joins TRBV12-3 or TRBV12-4 and TRBJ2-5, with 9 positions matching TRBD1. The ends lost 7 bases at V and 13 bases at J; junction bases unmatched: 10. The CDR3 contains 12 residues.

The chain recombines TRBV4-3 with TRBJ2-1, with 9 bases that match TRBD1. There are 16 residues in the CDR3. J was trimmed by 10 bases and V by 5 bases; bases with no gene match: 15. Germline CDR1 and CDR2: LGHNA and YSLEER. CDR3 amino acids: CASSKTTGTGSKEQFF. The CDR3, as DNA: TGCGCCAGCAGCAAAACCACCGGGACAGGGAGTAAGGAGCAGTTCTTC.

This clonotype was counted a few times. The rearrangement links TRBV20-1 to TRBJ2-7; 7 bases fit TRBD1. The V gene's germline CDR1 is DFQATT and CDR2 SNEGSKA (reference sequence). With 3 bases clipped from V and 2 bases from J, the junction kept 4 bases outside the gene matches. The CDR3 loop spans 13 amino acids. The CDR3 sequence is CSARTGHPYEQYF. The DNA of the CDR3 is TGCAGTGCTAGGACAGGGCACCCCTACGAGCAGTACTTC.

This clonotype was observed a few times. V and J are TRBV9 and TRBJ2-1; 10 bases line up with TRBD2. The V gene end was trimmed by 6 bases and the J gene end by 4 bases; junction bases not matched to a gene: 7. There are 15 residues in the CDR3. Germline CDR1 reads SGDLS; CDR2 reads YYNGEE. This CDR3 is CASTPTSGNYNEQFF. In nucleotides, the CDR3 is TGTGCCAGCACACCAACTAGCGGGAATTACAATGAGCAGTTCTTC.